This T cell receptor beta chain was captured by sequencing in a study of blood T cell repertoires in COVID-19. Study as a whole: Nucleic acid was either cDNA or gDNA, and it came from T cells, B-cell-depleted T cells, or PBMCs.

Authors' processing steps: It was from reference gene primer amplification that nucleated cell counts were estimated. The table came from immunoSEQ multiplex PCR; TCRdb's copy has only in-frame clones and leaves some out. V and J calls and clone size are given by that table; D and trimming were obtained from the DNA. The sample lists some 97,000 clones; around 88% were seen once. V was pared by 1 base and J by 8 bases, with 2 bases of the junction left unmatched. This CDR3 is 14 amino acids long. Germline CDR1 reads MGHDK; CDR2 reads SYGVNS. The J gene is TRBJ1-2, the V gene TRBV25-1; TRBD1 agrees at 12 bases. The origin of this receptor is a human donor in a cohort sampled during active COVID-19. Sample: peripheral blood. The CDR3 protein is CASSESGTGGGYTF. CDR3 coding DNA: TGTGCCAGCAGTGAATCTGGGACAGGGGGCGGCTACACCTTC.